Below, 5 T cell receptor beta chains from the same sample are listed, as sequenced in a study of shared clonotypes between healthy human individuals. CD45RO-negative CD8 cells positively selected for CCR7 made up the naive population, which excluded terminally differentiated effector memory CD45RA+ cells. Here immunoSEQ multiplex PCR was the method, and the copy in TCRdb shows in-frame clones only, minus some. The sample lists around 580,000 clones, about 98% occurring once. Sequenced material: naive CD8+ T cells sorted from blood. The receptors stem from a man aged 30 to 39 in good health.

The rearrangement uses TRBV6-5 and TRBJ2-1; D possibly corresponds to TRBD2 (5 bases). CDR1 is MNHEY, CDR2 SVGAGI, per germline. The CDR3 contains 14 residues. Trimming stripped 0 bases from V and 3 bases from J, with 6 bases between. CDR3 region: CASSYSRGYNEQFF. DNA for the CDR3: TGTGCCAGCAGTTACTCTCGGGGCTACAATGAGCAGTTCTTC.

V is TRBV7-2 and J is TRBJ1-2, with 10 bases that match TRBD1. Germline values: CDR1 SGHTA, CDR2 FQGNSA. The CDR3 spans 14 residues. V lost 5 bases, J lost 5 bases, and 5 bases stayed unmatched. In DNA, the CDR3 is TGTGCCAGCAGCCGCTCGGGACAGGGGTATGGCTACACCTTC. It codes for CASSRSGQGYGYTF.

This clone appeared a single time. The V call is TRBV7-9, the J call TRBJ1-2; no firm D call. Per the germline V gene, CDR1 is SEHNR and CDR2 is FQNEAQ (reference sequence). This CDR3 is built from 16 residues. Trimming removed 1 base at V and 4 bases at J, with 16 bases between. CDR3 region: CASSLGGQEGIYGYTF. CDR3 DNA: TGTGCCAGCAGCTTAGGTGGGCAGGAAGGGATCTATGGCTACACCTTC.

The sample holds one count of this clone. V usage is TRBV7-2 and J usage is TRBJ2-1; 9 bases fit TRBD2. Germline values: CDR1 SGHTA, CDR2 FQGNSA. The CDR3 totals 16 residues. Trimming took 1 base from V and 6 from J; bases not matched to a gene: 7. In nucleotides, the CDR3 is TGTGCCAGCAGCTTAGAGCTAGCGGGACACACCAATGAGCAGTTCTTC. Protein product: CASSLELAGHTNEQFF.

This clone occurred once. The V gene is TRBV2, the J gene TRBJ1-2; 10 bases are a match to TRBD1. Per germline, CDR1 SNHLY and CDR2 FYNNEI. The CDR3 is 15 amino acids. Trimming removed 6 bases from V and 2 bases from J; junction bases left unmatched: 6. The CDR3 protein is CASRAGTGENYGYTF. In DNA form, the CDR3 reads TGTGCCAGCAGGGCCGGGACAGGGGAAAACTATGGCTACACCTTC. The full variable domain, completed using reference TRBV2 and TRBJ1-2, is EPEVTQTPSHQVTQMGQEVILRCVPISNHLYFYWYRQILGQKVEFLVSFYNNEISEKSEIFDDQFSVERPDGSNFTLKIRSTKLEDSAMYFCASRAGTGENYGYTFGSGTRLTVV.